These 15 T cell receptor beta chains came from one sample sequenced in a study of blood T cell repertoires in COVID-19 (dated by TCRdb to about 2020). Library method: the immunoSEQ multiplex PCR assay. TCRdb provides this immuneACCESS table in a form limited to in-frame rearrangements. Some clones are lacking; in checked studies, under half of them reflect an unresolved V gene, and why the rest are absent is not known. In all, the sample holds 150,000 to 200,000 clones, and around 86% of those were seen once. Of the sample, 2.7% falls within the top ten clones. Sequenced input: peripheral blood. The receptors here all came from a middle-aged man with active or convalescent COVID-19.

The chain uses TRBV5-1 and TRBJ2-2; the D gene is possibly TRBD2 (6 bases). The V gene's germline CDR1 is SGHRS and CDR2 YFSETQ. CDR3 length: 15 residues. Trimming took 4 bases from V and 7 from J, leaving 17 bases between them. The CDR3 coding sequence is TGCGCCAGCAGCACGGGACTCGAGGAGGTCGGGGAGCTGTTTTTT. The encoded protein is CASSTGLEEVGELFF.

The rearrangement links TRBV19 to TRBJ2-6; the match to TRBD1 covers 11 bases. The CDR3 covers 16 residues. The germline V gene encodes CDR1 LNHDA and CDR2 SQIVND (reference sequence). With V trimmed by 10 bases and J by 0 bases, 5 bases remained unmatched. As DNA, the CDR3 is TGTGCCACCCGGACAGGGGGCCGCTCTGGGGCCAACGTCCTGACTTTC. As protein: CATRTGGRSGANVLTF. The full variable domain, completed using reference TRBV19 and TRBJ2-6, is DGGITQSPKYLFRKEGQNVTLSCEQNLNHDAMYWYRQDPGQGLRLIYYSQIVNDFQKGDIAEGYSVSREKKESFPLTVTSAQKNPTAFYLCATRTGGRSGANVLTFGAGSRLTVL.

The chain has TRBV24-1 and TRBJ1-5; D is perhaps TRBD1 (5 bases). This CDR3 spans 14 amino acids. The V gene lost 3 bases and the J gene lost 3 bases, with 8 bases spanning the gap. Germline lookup yields CDR1 KGHDR and CDR2 SFDVKD. CDR3 bases: TGTGCCACCAGTGATAGACAGAACAATCAGCCCCAGCATTTT. Amino acid sequence: CATSDRQNNQPQHF.

This chain connects TRBV7-6 to TRBJ2-2, with D possibly TRBD2 on 5 matching bases. V was trimmed by 5 bases and J by 0 bases, leaving 10 bases between them. The CDR3 consists of 15 residues. Germline CDR1 SGHVS, CDR2 FNYEAQ. CDR3 in DNA: TGTGCCAGCAGCCCCCTCGGGACGAACACCGGGGAGCTGTTTTTT. Its protein product is CASSPLGTNTGELFF.

This chain uses TRBV7-9 with TRBJ2-1; the D gene is possibly TRBD2 (5 bases). This CDR3 has 15 residues. The V gene lost 3 bases and the J gene lost 5 bases, with 14 bases spanning the gap. From germline, CDR1 is SEHNR and CDR2 FQNEAQ (reference sequence). The CDR3 DNA is TGTGCCAGCAGCTTCACTGAGGGCAGCGACAATGAGCAGTTCTTC. Translation: CASSFTEGSDNEQFF.

The chain joins TRBV5-5 to TRBJ1-4; 9 bases are a match to TRBD1. Germline CDR1 is SGHKS and CDR2 is YYEKEE (reference sequence). The CDR3 runs 18 residues. The V segment lost 0 bases and the J segment 7 bases; nucleotides outside the gene matches: 13. The CDR3 DNA sequence: TGTGCCAGCAGCTTGGGTCGGTACAGGGGGCGCCTCACTGAAAAACTGTTTTTT. Amino acid sequence: CASSLGRYRGRLTEKLFF.

This clone was found once. The V gene is TRBV7-9, the J gene TRBJ2-7; D perhaps matches TRBD1 (5 bases). The CDR3 runs 12 residues. The germline gives CDR1 SEHNR, CDR2 FQNEAQ (reference sequence). V gave up 5 bases and J gave up 3 bases, with 8 bases separating them. The CDR3 bases are TGTGCCAGCAGCCCACAGGACTACGAGCAGTACTTC. Amino acid sequence: CASSPQDYEQYF.

This chain joins TRBV6-1 and TRBJ2-5; 11 positions agree with TRBD1. The germline CDR1 and CDR2 sequences are MNHNS and SASEGT. This CDR3 is 17 amino acids long. With 2 bases clipped from V and 5 bases from J, the junction kept 10 bases outside the gene matches. The CDR3 loop reads CASSETWTGGVGETQYF. CDR3 sequence (DNA): TGTGCCAGCAGTGAAACCTGGACAGGGGGCGTTGGGGAGACCCAGTACTTC.

This clone was detected only a few times. The chain has TRBV7-9 and TRBJ2-7, with D possibly TRBD1 on 7 matching bases. Germline CDR1 SEHNR, CDR2 FQNEAQ (reference sequence). V lost 6 bases, J lost 1 base, and 16 bases lay in between. CDR3 length equals 15 residues. The CDR3 sequence: CASSILRDRSYEQYF. In nucleotides, the CDR3 is TGTGCCAGCAGTATCTTGCGGGACAGATCCTACGAGCAGTACTTC.

This rearrangement joins TRBV4-1 to TRBJ2-5, with D possibly matching TRBD1 (5 bases). This CDR3 region has 15 residues. Germline V gene sequence: CDR1 MGHRA, CDR2 YSYEKL. V was clipped by 0 bases and J by 1 base, with 9 bases between them. The CDR3 nucleotides are TGCGCCAGCAGCCAAGAGGGGCGGACCCAAGAGACCCAGTACTTC. Protein sequence: CASSQEGRTQETQYF.

The chain recombines TRBV18 with TRBJ1-1, with 9 bases aligning to TRBD1. The germline V gene encodes CDR1 KGHSH and CDR2 LQKENI. This CDR3 contains 16 residues. J gave up 0 bases and V 5 bases, and 7 bases lay outside the gene matches. The CDR3 loop reads CASSFGTGKLNTEAFF. The CDR3 bases are TGTGCCAGCTCATTTGGGACAGGGAAATTGAACACTGAAGCTTTCTTT.

The chain uses TRBV19 and TRBJ1-1; D not certain. CDR3 length equals 15 residues. With 5 bases removed from V and 6 bases from J, the gap between germline ends came to 19 bases. Germline V gene data show CDR1 as LNHDA and CDR2 as SQIVND (reference sequence). The CDR3 DNA follows: TGTGCCAGTAGTCCATCCGGATGGTACGGGGCTGAAGCTTTCTTT. This sequence encodes CASSPSGWYGAEAFF.

The rearrangement uses TRBV7-9 and TRBJ1-2; 10 bases are shared with TRBD1. V was pared by 0 bases and J by 4 bases, with 5 bases of the junction left unmatched. CDR1 SEHNR and CDR2 FQNEAQ come from the germline V gene (reference sequence). The CDR3 is 16 amino acids. In DNA form, the CDR3 reads TGTGCCAGCAGCTTAGCTGGACAGGGGGAAATCTATGGCTACACCTTC. Translation: CASSLAGQGEIYGYTF.

V and J are TRBV30 and TRBJ1-1; D not certain. This CDR3 spans 14 amino acids. Between the trimmed V and J ends, which lost 0 bases and 0 bases, there was a span of 8 bases. The germline V gene has CDR1 GTSNPN and CDR2 SVGIG (reference sequence). CDR3 in amino acids: CAWSVAPMNTEAFF. The CDR3 coding sequence is TGTGCCTGGAGTGTAGCCCCAATGAACACTGAAGCTTTCTTT.

This chain joins TRBV19 and TRBJ1-5; TRBD1 matches at 10 bases. The trim removed 10 bases at V and 6 bases at J, leaving 9 bases unmatched. In germline, CDR1 is LNHDA, CDR2 SQIVND (reference sequence). The CDR3 length is 14 residues. The CDR3 bases are TGTGCCACCACTCGGGGGACAGGGGCTCAGCCCCAGCATTTT. It yields the protein CATTRGTGAQPQHF.